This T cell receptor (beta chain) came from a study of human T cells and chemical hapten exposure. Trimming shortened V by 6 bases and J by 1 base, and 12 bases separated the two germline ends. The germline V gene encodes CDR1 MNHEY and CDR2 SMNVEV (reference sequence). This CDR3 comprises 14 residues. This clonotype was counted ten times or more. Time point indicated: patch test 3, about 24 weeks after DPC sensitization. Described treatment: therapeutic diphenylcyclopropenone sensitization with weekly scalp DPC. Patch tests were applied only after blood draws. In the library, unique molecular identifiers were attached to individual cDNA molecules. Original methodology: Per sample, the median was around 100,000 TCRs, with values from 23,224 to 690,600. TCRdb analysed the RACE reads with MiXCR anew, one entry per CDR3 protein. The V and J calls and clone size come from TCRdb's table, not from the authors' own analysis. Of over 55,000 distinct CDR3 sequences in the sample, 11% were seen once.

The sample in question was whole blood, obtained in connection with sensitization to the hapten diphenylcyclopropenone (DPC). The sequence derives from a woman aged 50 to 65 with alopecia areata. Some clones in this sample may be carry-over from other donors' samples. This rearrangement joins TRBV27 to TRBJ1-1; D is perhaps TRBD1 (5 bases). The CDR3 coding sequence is TGTGCCAGCAGGCCGACAGTGCCGAACACTGAAGCTTTCTTT. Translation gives CASRPTVPNTEAFF.